This entry lists 32 T cell receptor beta chains sequenced from one sample in a study of cytomegalovirus exposure and HLA in healthy donors. The PCR ran on 60 Vbeta and 13 Jbeta primers. Profiling relied on immunoSEQ multiplex PCR, and the TCRdb table lists in-frame clones only, not all of them. This sample has over 200,000 clones, with 65% to 75% found just once. The specimen was PBMCs. The receptors were sampled from a woman in her thirties in good health and CMV-seronegative.

The chain couples TRBV27 to TRBJ2-2, with 7 bases matching TRBD1. The J segment lost 2 bases and the V segment lost 1 base, leaving 4 bases of the junction unmatched. The CDR3 sequence is 16 residues long. CDR1 and CDR2 from the germline V gene are MNHEY and SMNVEV (reference sequence). The CDR3 nucleotides read TGTGCCAGCAGTTTATATGGGACAGTTAACACCGGGGAGCTGTTTTTT. Translation gives CASSLYGTVNTGELFF.

This clone has a handful of counts. Distinct nucleotide sequences in the sample also encode this CDR3. The chain uses TRBV30 and TRBJ2-5, with TRBD2 matching over 9 bases. Germline trimming cut 2 bases from V and 5 bases from J; bases unmatched to any gene: 9. This CDR3 spans 15 amino acids. Looked up from germline, CDR1 is GTSNPN and CDR2 is SVGIG (reference sequence). In DNA form, the CDR3 reads TGTGCCTGGAGTCCTGGACTGGCGGGGGGGGAGACCCAGTACTTC. This gives the protein CAWSPGLAGGETQYF. Drawing the rest from reference TRBV30 and TRBJ2-5, the complete variable domain is SQTIHQWPATLVQPVGSPLSLECTVEGTSNPNLYWYRQAAGRGLQLLFYSVGIGQISSEVPQNLSASRPQDRQFILSSKKLLLSDSGFYLCAWSPGLAGGETQYFGPGTRLLVL.

This chain links TRBV21-1 with TRBJ2-7; the table gives TRBD1 as D, unverified against the DNA. TRBV21-1 is a known pseudogene. The CDR3 spans 13 residues. The CDR3 reads CATGQGDSYEQYF. The CDR3 coding sequence is TGTGCCACCGGACAGGGGGATTCCTACGAGCAGTACTTC.

The table lists this clone with a count of one. V is TRBV9 and J is TRBJ2-5, with 7 nucleotides matching TRBD2. Per germline, CDR1 SGDLS and CDR2 YYNGEE. CDR3 length: 16 amino acids. V was pared by 1 base and J by 5 bases, with 11 bases of the junction left unmatched. The CDR3 DNA reads as TGTGCCAGCAGCGTAACCGGGGGAGGGCCGTTGGAGACCCAGTACTTC. Its protein product is CASSVTGGGPLETQYF.

J is TRBJ1-3 and V is TRBV5-4; possible D gene TRBD1, 6 bases. The length of the CDR3 is 16 residues. V gave up 0 bases and J gave up 3 bases, with 13 bases separating them. CDR1 SGHNT and CDR2 YYREEE come from the germline V gene (reference sequence). The CDR3: CASSLGQGRSGNTIYF. In DNA form, the CDR3 reads TGTGCCAGCAGCTTGGGGCAGGGGAGAAGTGGAAACACCATATATTTT.

This clone was detected only a few times. This chain links TRBV11-1 with TRBJ2-6, with D maybe TRBD1 (5 bases). Trimming stripped 5 bases from V and 2 bases from J, with 10 bases between. CDR3 length equals 15 residues. CDR1 SGHAT and CDR2 FQDESV come from the germline V gene (reference sequence). The CDR3: CASSRPRAGANVLTF. The CDR3, as DNA: TGTGCCAGCAGCCGACCCAGGGCTGGGGCCAACGTCCTGACTTTC.

The gene calls are TRBV7-8 and TRBJ1-1; possibly TRBD1 for D (6 bases). This CDR3 contains 15 residues. V lost 5 bases, J lost 5 bases, and 18 bases lay in between. The germline CDR1 and CDR2 sequences are SGHVS and FQNEAQ. The CDR3 region is CASSNGGQGGTEAFF. The CDR3 region has the DNA TGTGCCAGCAGCAACGGGGGGCAGGGAGGGACTGAAGCTTTCTTT.

The chain combines TRBV4-1 with TRBJ1-1, with D unresolved. The CDR3 contains 15 residues. V lost 5 bases, J lost 5 bases, and 18 bases lay in between. Germline CDR1 MGHRA, CDR2 YSYEKL. The CDR3 nucleotides read TGCGCCAGCAGCACCCTGCCGGGGATTAGAACTGAAGCTTTCTTT. Amino acid sequence: CASSTLPGIRTEAFF.

The gene calls are TRBV6-1 and TRBJ1-1; TRBD1 matches at 9 bases. Germline V gives CDR1 MNHNS, CDR2 SASEGT. This CDR3 comprises 14 residues. Germline trimming cut 7 bases from V and 1 base from J; bases unmatched to any gene: 4. CDR3: CASTRDRANTEAFF. For the CDR3, the DNA is TGTGCCAGCACCCGGGACAGGGCGAACACTGAAGCTTTCTTT.

The V gene is TRBV18, the J gene TRBJ1-1; TRBD1 is a possible D gene (5 bases). Germline V gene sequence: CDR1 KGHSH, CDR2 LQKENI. The ends were cut back, 2 bases at V and 3 bases at J, with 10 bases in the middle. The CDR3 contains 14 residues. The CDR3 sequence is CASSPFQGDTEAFF. The CDR3, as DNA: TGTGCCAGCTCACCATTCCAGGGCGACACTGAAGCTTTCTTT.

The chain couples TRBV5-6 to TRBJ2-2, with 11 nucleotides matching TRBD2. The germline V gene has CDR1 SGHDT and CDR2 YYEEEE. The CDR3 spans 16 residues. Germline trimming cut 0 bases from V and 8 bases from J; bases unmatched to any gene: 6. The CDR3 sequence is CASSLELAGAPGELFF. For the CDR3, the DNA is TGTGCCAGCAGCTTGGAACTAGCGGGAGCTCCGGGGGAGCTGTTTTTT.

The CDR3 DNA reads as TGTGCCAGCAGCTGGGCGCCTATGGATTCACCCCTCCACTTT. Protein product: CASSWAPMDSPLHF. V is TRBV11-2 and J is TRBJ1-6; D gene uncertain. This CDR3 is built from 14 residues. CDR1 is SGHAT, CDR2 FQNNGV, per germline. The germline V and J ends were trimmed by 4 bases and 8 bases, with 12 bases remaining between them.

This clone occurred a few times. The CDR3 is CASSLSGEPTDTQYF. CDR3 DNA: TGTGCCAGCAGCTTATCCGGGGAACCCACAGATACGCAGTATTTT. The genes are TRBV7-3 and TRBJ2-3, with D maybe TRBD2 (5 bases). The V gene's germline CDR1 is SGHTA and CDR2 FQGTGA. The CDR3 sequence is 15 residues long. V shed 2 bases and J shed 2 bases, with 11 bases lying between them.

The sample holds a few counts of this clone. J is TRBJ2-7 and V is TRBV9; 8 nucleotides agree with TRBD2. V lost 4 bases, J lost 3 bases, and 6 bases stayed unmatched. The CDR3 sequence is 14 residues long. CDR1 is SGDLS, CDR2 YYNGEE, per germline. The CDR3 protein is CASSFLAGLYEQYF. The CDR3 DNA is TGTGCCAGCAGCTTCCTAGCGGGCCTCTACGAGCAGTACTTC.

V usage is TRBV20-1 and J usage is TRBJ2-1, with unresolved D. CDR3 length: 11 residues. Trimming took off 6 bases at V and 9 bases at J, with 12 bases between the two ends. Germline lookup yields CDR1 DFQATT and CDR2 SNEGSKA (reference sequence). The CDR3 region has the DNA TGCAGTGCCTTCCCCGCGTCTGAGCAGTTCTTC. Translating it yields CSAFPASEQFF.

This rearrangement joins TRBV6-5 to TRBJ2-5; D is undetermined. V was cut by 4 bases and J by 6 bases, with 9 bases left in between. CDR1 and CDR2 from the germline V gene are MNHEY and SVGAGI. The CDR3 runs to 12 residues. The CDR3 DNA sequence: TGTGCCAGCAGTTCCACTGAGAAGACCCAGTACTTC. It is translated as CASSSTEKTQYF.

The rearrangement uses TRBV30 and TRBJ2-1; D may be TRBD2 (6 bases). The CDR3 loop spans 16 amino acids. Germline V gives CDR1 GTSNPN, CDR2 SVGIG (reference sequence). V dropped 7 bases and J dropped 3 bases, with 22 bases sitting between them. CDR3 DNA: TGTGCCTCCCTACAATACGGGAGTAATCGCTACAATGAGCAGTTCTTC. It is translated as CASLQYGSNRYNEQFF.

This rearrangement joins TRBV18 to TRBJ1-1; D perhaps matches TRBD1 (6 bases). The V and J ends lost 1 base and 3 bases respectively, with 12 bases between them. CDR3 length: 15 residues. Per the germline V gene, CDR1 is KGHSH and CDR2 is LQKENI. The CDR3 DNA reads as TGTGCCAGCTCACCACAGGCAGGGGTTGACACTGAAGCTTTCTTT. Protein sequence: CASSPQAGVDTEAFF.

The chain joins TRBV7-9 to TRBJ2-3; TRBD2 aligns across 7 bases. CDR3 size: 15 residues. From germline, CDR1 is SEHNR and CDR2 FQNEAQ (reference sequence). With V trimmed by 3 bases and J by 1 base, 4 bases remained unmatched. CDR3 in amino acids: CASSFGGIGTDTQYF. CDR3 nucleotide sequence: TGTGCCAGCAGCTTCGGGGGGATAGGCACAGATACGCAGTATTTT.

The chain carries TRBV14 and TRBJ1-2, with a possible D match to TRBD1 (5 bases). Trimming took off 4 bases at V and 3 bases at J, with 12 bases between the two ends. Germline V gene sequence: CDR1 SGHDN, CDR2 FVKESK. CDR3 size: 14 residues. In DNA form, the CDR3 reads TGTGCCAGCAGCCCTCCCGGGGGTTACTATGGCTACACCTTC. Translating it yields CASSPPGGYYGYTF.

The rearrangement uses TRBV10-1 and TRBJ1-1; no firm D call. The germline CDR1 and CDR2 sequences are WNHNN and SYGVQD (reference sequence). There are 14 residues in the CDR3. Trimming left V 1 base short and J 4 bases short, with 10 bases between. This CDR3 is CASSEFQRSTEAFF. The CDR3 DNA follows: TGCGCCAGCAGTGAGTTCCAGAGGAGCACTGAAGCTTTCTTT.

The chain couples TRBV7-3 to TRBJ2-2; 7 bases align to TRBD2. The CDR3 is made up of 16 amino acids. The V gene end was trimmed by 1 base and the J gene end by 2 bases; junction bases not matched to a gene: 4. Germline V gene lookup returns CDR1 SGHTA and CDR2 FQGTGA. The CDR3 DNA reads as TGTGCCAGCAGCTTAAGCCCAGCGGGAAACACCGGGGAGCTGTTTTTT. Its protein is CASSLSPAGNTGELFF.

The gene calls are TRBV5-1 and TRBJ1-1, with 8 bases fitting TRBD1. The CDR3 has 17 residues. J lost 5 bases, V lost 1 base, and 13 bases had no gene match. The germline V gene encodes CDR1 SGHRS and CDR2 YFSETQ. The CDR3 coding sequence is TGCGCCAGCAGCTTGCTCGGGGCAGGGGGCGTCGATACTGAAGCTTTCTTT. Translating gives CASSLLGAGGVDTEAFF.

A few counts support this clone. V gene TRBV6-5 combines with J gene TRBJ2-1; 7 nucleotides match TRBD2. Germline-derived CDR1 and CDR2 are MNHEY and SVGAGI. The CDR3 consists of 14 residues. Trimming cost V 5 bases and J 1 base; bases outside gene matches: 2. Here the CDR3 reads CASSLADSYNEQFF. The CDR3 nucleotides are TGTGCCAGCAGTCTAGCGGATTCCTACAATGAGCAGTTCTTC.

This clone was observed at least ten times. The chain recombines TRBV5-1 with TRBJ2-1, with TRBD1 matching over 7 bases. The CDR3 runs 14 residues. Germline CDR1 and CDR2: SGHRS and YFSETQ. Trimming took 4 bases from V and 2 from J; bases not matched to a gene: 3. The CDR3 DNA reads as TGCGCCAGCAGCCGACAGGGACCCTACAATGAGCAGTTCTTC. Its translation is CASSRQGPYNEQFF.

This chain joins TRBV5-1 and TRBJ1-1, with TRBD1 matching over 8 bases. The CDR3 is 15 residues long. The germline gives CDR1 SGHRS, CDR2 YFSETQ. V lost 2 bases to trimming and J lost 4 bases; unmatched junction nucleotides: 7. CDR3 residues: CASSFQGARSTEAFF. CDR3 DNA sequence: TGCGCCAGCAGCTTCCAGGGGGCGCGAAGCACTGAAGCTTTCTTT.

The chain joins TRBV19 to TRBJ2-1; D remains unclear. Trimming cost V 3 bases and J 12 bases, with 15 bases left between them. The CDR3 totals 13 residues. CDR1 and CDR2 (germline): LNHDA, SQIVND (reference sequence). The CDR3 DNA reads TGTGCCAGTAGTATCCCCAGCTCGAGAGGGCAGTTCTTC. This sequence encodes CASSIPSSRGQFF.

This clone was detected once. The chain has TRBV15 and TRBJ2-3, with unresolved D. CDR1 LNHNV and CDR2 YYDKDF come from the germline V gene (reference sequence). The CDR3 spans 15 residues. The V and J ends lost 5 bases and 0 bases respectively, with 12 bases between them. CDR3 nucleotide sequence: TGTGCCACCAGCGCCCCTAGGCTGAGCACAGATACGCAGTATTTT. Its translation: CATSAPRLSTDTQYF.

This clone was observed a handful of times. This chain uses TRBV5-1 with TRBJ2-7; 9 nucleotides match TRBD2. J lost 6 bases, V lost 5 bases, and 6 bases had no gene match. The CDR3 is made up of 13 amino acids. Germline CDR1 SGHRS, CDR2 YFSETQ. As DNA, the CDR3 is TGCGCCAGCAGGACAGCGGGAGGAGGCGAGCAGTACTTC. It translates to CASRTAGGGEQYF. Combining the CDR3 with reference TRBV5-1 and TRBJ2-7 gives the whole variable domain KAGVTQTPRYLIKTRGQQVTLSCSPISGHRSVSWYQQTPGQGLQFLFEYFSETQRNKGNFPGRFSGRQFSNSRSEMNVSTLELGDSALYLCASRTAGGGEQYFGPGTRLTVT.

The rearrangement links TRBV27 to TRBJ1-2, with D maybe TRBD1 (6 bases). This CDR3 is built from 15 residues. The germline V gene has CDR1 MNHEY and CDR2 SMNVEV (reference sequence). The V gene lost 5 bases and the J gene lost 2 bases, with 15 bases spanning the gap. CDR3 sequence: CASSPRTALNYGYTF. CDR3 in DNA: TGTGCCAGCAGTCCGCGGACAGCGCTCAACTATGGCTACACCTTC.

The chain joins TRBV14 to TRBJ1-1, with D tentatively TRBD1 (6 bases). This CDR3 region has 13 residues. Per germline, CDR1 SGHDN and CDR2 FVKESK. V lost 2 bases, J lost 6 bases, and 10 bases lay in between. The CDR3 DNA reads as TGTGCCAGCAGCCAACTGACAGGCCCTGAAGCTTTCTTT. Translating it yields CASSQLTGPEAFF.

The rearrangement links TRBV9 to TRBJ1-4; D remains ambiguous. Germline V gene data show CDR1 as SGDLS and CDR2 as YYNGEE. V dropped 3 bases and J dropped 0 bases, with 6 bases sitting between them. The CDR3 covers 14 residues. The CDR3 region is CASSAGATNEKLFF. The CDR3 DNA is TGTGCCAGCAGCGCCGGAGCAACTAATGAAAAACTGTTTTTT. Based on the CDR3 plus reference TRBV9 and TRBJ1-4, the full variable domain is DSGVTQTPKHLITATGQRVTLRCSPRSGDLSVYWYQQSLDQGLQFLIQYYNGEERAKGNILERFSAQQFPDLHSELNLSSLELGDSALYFCASSAGATNEKLFFGSGTQLSVL.